This entry features one TCR beta chain sequence. What it recognizes is unknown. These data originate in a study of T-cell reconstitution after alpha-beta-depleted transplantation in children. Notes on the study in general: Where alpha-beta T cells came from about two months after transplant was reportedly several hundred expanded graft clones. From newly produced T cells came most of the T-cell counts and diversity one year after transplant. For some patients, TCRbeta diversity was high at day 60 because of recipient T cells and thymic progenitors that survived.

Library preparation (for TCRbeta) was performed with unique molecular identifiers. MiXCR was run by TCRdb on the PCR reads, yielding one entry per CDR3 protein. Of about 830,000 distinct CDR3 sequences listed, approximately 15% were seen once; the top ten hold around 5%. J lost 1 base, V lost 3 bases, and 5 bases had no gene match. This CDR3 contains 15 residues. Germline-derived CDR1 and CDR2 are KGHSH and LQKENI. The J gene is TRBJ2-7, the V gene TRBV18, with 8 positions matching TRBD1. This receptor was obtained from a male patient aged 10-17 years who had a stem cell transplant for acute lymphoblastic leukemia, so the T cells may come from the graft donor. Here the sequenced sample was PBMCs, mostly from graft donor cells, taken 360 days after TCRalphabeta/CD19-depleted stem cell transplant. Here the CDR3 reads CASSPLRDRSYEQYF. Written as DNA, the CDR3 is TGTGCCAGCTCACCTCTCCGGGACAGGTCCTACGAGCAGTACTTC. Filled out from reference TRBV18 and TRBJ2-7, the complete variable domain reads NAGVMQNPRHLVRRRGQEARLRCSPMKGHSHVYWYRQLPEEGLKFMVYLQKENIIDESGMPKERFSAEFPKEGPSILRIQQVVRGDSAAYFCASSPLRDRSYEQYFGPGTRLTVT.